Each of the 17 T cell receptor beta chains below was sequenced from the same sample in a study of blood T cell repertoires in COVID-19. Produced via immunoSEQ multiplex PCR; TCRdb's table is partial and in-frame only. The sample has 300,000 to 450,000 clones, more than 70% seen once. Sequencing used peripheral blood. All receptors derive from a woman in her twenties or thirties with COVID-19, enrolled during active disease.

V gene TRBV11-2 combines with J gene TRBJ2-7, with 7 positions matching TRBD2. This CDR3 comprises 16 residues. The V gene end was trimmed by 5 bases and the J gene end by 0 bases; junction bases not matched to a gene: 10. Germline values: CDR1 SGHAT, CDR2 FQNNGV. DNA of the CDR3: TGTGCCAGCAGCCCCGTAGCGGGTCCAACCTCCTACGAGCAGTACTTC. Its translation: CASSPVAGPTSYEQYF.

V gene TRBV6-1 combines with J gene TRBJ2-7; D not resolved. Trimming took off 3 bases at V and 6 bases at J, with 6 bases between the two ends. The CDR3 consists of 11 residues. Germline V gene lookup returns CDR1 MNHNS and CDR2 SASEGT. The CDR3 bases are TGTGCCAGCAGTGACCCTTCCGAGCAGTACTTC. Translation: CASSDPSEQYF.

The chain recombines TRBV3-1 (or the pseudogene TRBV3-2) with TRBJ2-5; 12 bases line up with TRBD2. From germline, CDR1 is LGHDT and CDR2 YNNKEL (reference sequence). The CDR3 contains 18 residues. V trimming: 0 bases; J trimming: 5 bases; junction bases outside the gene matches: 10. The CDR3 sequence: CASSQDWRTSGIEETQYF. The DNA of the CDR3 is TGTGCCAGCAGCCAAGATTGGAGGACTAGCGGGATTGAGGAGACCCAGTACTTC.

J is TRBJ2-1 and V is TRBV5-1; the match to TRBD2 covers 10 bases. J lost 2 bases, V lost 0 bases, and 8 bases had no gene match. The CDR3 is 18 amino acids. Germline lookup yields CDR1 SGHRS and CDR2 YFSETQ. CDR3 sequence (DNA): TGCGCCAGCAGCTTGGGTTATGTAGGACTAGCGGCCTACAATGAGCAGTTCTTC. Translating it yields CASSLGYVGLAAYNEQFF. The variable domain in full, completed from reference TRBV5-1 and TRBJ2-1, reads KAGVTQTPRYLIKTRGQQVTLSCSPISGHRSVSWYQQTPGQGLQFLFEYFSETQRNKGNFPGRFSGRQFSNSRSEMNVSTLELGDSALYLCASSLGYVGLAAYNEQFFGPGTRLTVL.

The J gene is TRBJ2-3, the V gene TRBV2; D remains ambiguous. From germline, CDR1 is SNHLY and CDR2 FYNNEI. The CDR3 length is 13 residues. Trimming stripped 2 bases from V and 3 bases from J, with 6 bases between. The CDR3 bases are TGTGCCAGCAGTGAAACGGTAACAGATACGCAGTATTTT. Residues: CASSETVTDTQYF.

Only a few counts were recorded for this clone. This chain uses TRBV9 with TRBJ2-7; 12 nucleotides line up with TRBD1. Germline trimming cut 0 bases from V and 7 bases from J; bases unmatched to any gene: 8. The germline CDR1 and CDR2 sequences are SGDLS and YYNGEE. This CDR3 region has 16 residues. The DNA of the CDR3 is TGTGCCAGCAGCGTAGGGGAGGGGACAGGGGGCGGTGAGCAGTACTTC. Its protein product is CASSVGEGTGGGEQYF.

The V gene is TRBV5-4, the J gene TRBJ2-3; 7 bases match TRBD2. The V segment lost 0 bases and the J segment 2 bases; nucleotides outside the gene matches: 6. This CDR3 comprises 16 residues. Germline V gene lookup returns CDR1 SGHNT and CDR2 YYREEE (reference sequence). DNA of the CDR3: TGTGCCAGCAGCTTGGCCAAAGCGGGGTCCACAGATACGCAGTATTTT. Protein sequence: CASSLAKAGSTDTQYF.

The CDR3 region is CATSRGTAALSTQYF. The CDR3 coding sequence is TGTGCCACCAGCAGGGGGACAGCCGCCCTGAGTACGCAGTATTTT. The chain carries TRBV15 and TRBJ2-3, with 7 bases matching TRBD1. The V segment lost 3 bases and the J segment 8 bases; nucleotides outside the gene matches: 11. CDR1 and CDR2 from the germline V gene are LNHNV and YYDKDF (reference sequence). This CDR3 region has 15 residues. Using reference TRBV15 and TRBJ2-3 for the parts outside the CDR3, the full variable domain is DAMVIQNPRYQVTQFGKPVTLSCSQTLNHNVMYWYQQKSSQAPKLLFHYYDKDFNNEADTPDNFQSRRPNTSFCFLDIRSPGLGDTAMYLCATSRGTAALSTQYFGPGTRLTVL.

The rearrangement uses TRBV5-1 and TRBJ1-1; 8 bases line up with TRBD1. The CDR3 totals 13 residues. V lost 4 bases and J lost 4; bases outside the gene matches: 3. Germline V gene sequence: CDR1 SGHRS, CDR2 YFSETQ. The CDR3 bases are TGCGCCAGCAGCGGTCAGGGGGCCACTGAAGCTTTCTTT. Encoded protein: CASSGQGATEAFF.

The V and J genes are TRBV2 and TRBJ1-2; TRBD1 is a possible D gene (5 bases). V shed 7 bases and J shed 10 bases, with 16 bases lying between them. This CDR3 region has 12 residues. Looked up from germline, CDR1 is SNHLY and CDR2 is FYNNEI. The CDR3 is CASTGEGRTYTF. CDR3 nucleotide sequence: TGTGCCAGCACGGGGGAGGGACGGACCTACACCTTC.

This chain joins TRBV21-1 and TRBJ2-1; TRBD1, as called in the table, went unchecked against the DNA. TRBV21-1 is listed as a pseudogene. There are 15 residues in the CDR3. The CDR3 loop reads CASSRSGLADDEQFF. CDR3 nucleotides: TGTGCCAGCAGCAGATCAGGGTTGGCGGATGATGAGCAGTTCTTC.

The chain recombines TRBV19 with TRBJ2-3, with 9 bases fitting TRBD2. CDR1 is LNHDA, CDR2 SQIVND, per germline (reference sequence). The CDR3 sequence is 18 residues long. The V segment lost 3 bases and the J segment 3 bases; nucleotides outside the gene matches: 13. CDR3 DNA: TGTGCCAGTAGTATGGTTGTTGGAGCGGGAGGTTTAACAGATACGCAGTATTTT. This translates into CASSMVVGAGGLTDTQYF.

In nucleotides, the CDR3 is TGTGCCAGCTCAACAACGACAGGGATCTACGAGCAGTACTTC. Its translation is CASSTTTGIYEQYF. V gene TRBV2 combines with J gene TRBJ2-7, with 7 bases identical to TRBD1. The ends lost 8 bases at V and 3 bases at J; junction bases unmatched: 10. This CDR3 has 14 residues. Germline-derived CDR1 and CDR2 are SNHLY and FYNNEI. Full variable domain (remainder filled in from reference TRBV2 and TRBJ2-7): EPEVTQTPSHQVTQMGQEVILRCVPISNHLYFYWYRQILGQKVEFLVSFYNNEISEKSEIFDDQFSVERPDGSNFTLKIRSTKLEDSAMYFCASSTTTGIYEQYFGPGTRLTVT.

The chain links TRBV28 to TRBJ1-4; no firm D call. Germline V gene sequence: CDR1 MDHEN, CDR2 SYDVKM. V was shortened by 5 bases and J by 7 bases, with 17 bases between the two germline ends. This CDR3 has 15 residues. CDR3 residues: CASSIPRGETEKLFF. The CDR3, as DNA: TGTGCCAGCAGTATTCCTCGGGGAGAGACTGAAAAACTGTTTTTT.

The chain uses TRBV13 and TRBJ1-2, with 9 bases identical to TRBD1. The CDR3 loop spans 14 amino acids. V shed 5 bases, J shed 1 base, and the junction held 2 bases outside the gene matches. Germline V gene sequence: CDR1 PRHDT, CDR2 FYEKMQ (reference sequence). CDR3 in DNA: TGTGCCAGCAGCGTGGACAGGGGTAACTATGGCTACACCTTC. Translated: CASSVDRGNYGYTF.

The rearrangement uses TRBV27 and TRBJ2-3; maybe TRBD1 (5 bases). From germline, CDR1 is MNHEY and CDR2 SMNVEV (reference sequence). The CDR3 has 14 amino acids. The germline V and J ends were trimmed by 0 bases and 4 bases, with 8 bases remaining between them. CDR3 sequence reads: CASSLSAGPDTQYF. CDR3 nucleotide sequence: TGTGCCAGCAGTTTATCGGCAGGGCCAGATACGCAGTATTTT.

This chain connects TRBV5-1 to TRBJ2-5; D gene uncertain. Trimming left V 0 bases short and J 5 bases short, with 11 bases between. Looked up from germline, CDR1 is SGHRS and CDR2 is YFSETQ. The CDR3 totals 14 residues. The CDR3 region is CASSLGALGETQYF. The DNA for the CDR3 is TGCGCCAGCAGCTTGGGGGCCCTCGGTGAGACCCAGTACTTC.